A selection of T cell receptor beta chains follows, all from one sample in a study of CD4 T cells in relation to SARS-CoV-2 and coronaviruses. TCRdb keeps only in-frame clones here, not all; method: immunoSEQ multiplex PCR. The table lists tens of thousands of clones, more than 80% of them singletons. The sequencing input was memory CD4+ T cells from PBMCs. These receptors all stem from a human donor in good health. Each CDR3 is given with its conserved first and last residue. Each record gives: D gene, J gene, CDR3 length, V gene, clone size, CDR3 DNA, CDR3 protein. A D gene is named only where the DNA matches it firmly. Clone size, where shown, is once, few, many, or a class for clones that have expanded.

>.|TRBJ2-7|12|TRBV12-3/TRBV12-4|few
TGTGCCAGCAGTCGCTCCTTGGGCCCCATTTACTTC
CASSRSLGPIYF
>TRBD2|TRBJ2-3|16|TRBV15|.
TGTGCCACCAGTCCGGGACTAGCGGGGGTCACAGATACGCAGTATTTT
CATSPGLAGVTDTQYF
>.|TRBJ2-1|12|TRBV7-2|.
TGTGCCAGCAGCCTTAGCTACAATGAGCAGTTCTTC
CASSLSYNEQFF
>TRBD2|TRBJ2-5|14|TRBV11-2|.
TGTGCCAGCGGGCGGAGCGGGAGGGCCGGGACCCAGTACTTC
CASGRSGRAGTQYF
>.|TRBJ2-7|14|TRBV7-2|.
TGTGCCAGCAGCTTAGGTGGCATCTCCTACGAGCAGTACTTC
CASSLGGISYEQYF
>.|TRBJ1-3|15|TRBV29-1|few
TGCAGCGTTGCCCCACTAACAGGGTCTGGAAACACCATATATTTT
CSVAPLTGSGNTIYF
>TRBD1|TRBJ2-2|14|TRBV30|.
TGTGCCTCCTCGACAGGGGTCAACACCGGGGAGCTGTTTTTT
CASSTGVNTGELFF
>.|TRBJ1-3|13|TRBV7-9|.
TGTGCCAGCAGCCAACAGGGTCTGGGCACCATATATTTT
CASSQQGLGTIYF
>.|TRBJ2-3|17|TRBV14|once
TGTGCCAGCAGCCAAGAAATGTCGGGGGGCCATACAGATACGCAGTATTTT
CASSQEMSGGHTDTQYF
>.|TRBJ1-3|15|TRBV4-1|.
TGCGCCAGCAGCCTAGGCCCAGGGAGCGGAAACACCATATATTTT
CASSLGPGSGNTIYF
>.|TRBJ1-5|13|TRBV2|.
TGTGCCAGCGGGGGAGGAGGGTGGCAGCCCCAGCATTTT
CASGGGGWQPQHF
>.|TRBJ2-5|15|TRBV18|once
TGTGCCAGCTCACCACTGGCAGGGCCCCAAGAGACCCAGTACTTC
CASSPLAGPQETQYF
>TRBD1|TRBJ1-4|16|TRBV5-5|.
TGTGCCAGCAGCTTGGGGGGGGGACAGCCAAATGAAAAACTGTTTTTT
CASSLGGGQPNEKLFF
>TRBD1|TRBJ1-1|16|TRBV28|.
TGTGCCAGCAGTTCGGCCGGGACAGGGGAGAACACTGAAGCTTTCTTT
CASSSAGTGENTEAFF
>.|TRBJ1-1|15|TRBV27|.
TGTGCCAGCAGTTCCGCCCGCGGGTCGAACACTGAAGCTTTCTTT
CASSSARGSNTEAFF
>TRBD1|TRBJ1-5|16|TRBV23-1|.
TGCGCCAGCAGTCGGGGACAGCGGAACCTCAATCAGCCCCAGCATTTT
CASSRGQRNLNQPQHF
>.|TRBJ2-5|14|TRBV6-6|.
TGTGCCAGCAGTTACTCAGGCGGCCAAGAGACCCAGTACTTC
CASSYSGGQETQYF